These T cell receptor beta chains were read from a single sample in a study of T cells after yellow fever vaccination. TCRdb called the 5' RACE reads again in MiXCR, with one record for every CDR3 protein. In the table there are around 530,000 distinct CDR3 sequences, about a sixth of which are singletons. The sample consisted of PBMCs, taken around 5 days after the first yellow fever vaccination. The receptor set was obtained from a man aged 18 to 30 who received the YFV17D yellow fever vaccine. The CDR3 runs from the conserved cysteine through the conserved F or W. D genes are given only for firm matches. Not every row has a clone size; where given, it reads once, few, many or a size class.

d_call	v_call	clone_size	cdr3_length	j_call	cdr3_nt	cdr3_aa
.	TRBV12-3/TRBV12-4	.	14	TRBJ1-1	TGTGCCAGCAGTCCAATACAGGGCCTCACTGAAGCTTTCTTT	CASSPIQGLTEAFF
.	TRBV10-3	.	14	TRBJ2-3	TGTGCCATCAGTGAGGGCAGGCGCACAGATACGCAGTATTTT	CAISEGRRTDTQYF
.	TRBV12-3/TRBV12-4	few	16	TRBJ2-2	TGTGCCAGCAGTTTAATGGGACTTACGAACACCGGGGAGCTGTTTTTT	CASSLMGLTNTGELFF
.	TRBV4-3	few	13	TRBJ1-1	TGCGCCAGCAGCCAAGATGTTGCCACTGAAGCTTTCTTT	CASSQDVATEAFF
.	TRBV7-9	few	13	TRBJ1-2	TGTGCCAGGGAGGACATCAGCAACTATGGCTACACCTTC	CAREDISNYGYTF
.	TRBV20-1	few	12	TRBJ1-1	TGCAGGGCTACGCTCCCGGACCGCGAAGCTTTCTTT	CRATLPDREAFF
.	TRBV12-3/TRBV12-4	.	12	TRBJ2-7	TGTGCCAGCAGTTTCGGCAGTCTGGAGCAGTACTTC	CASSFGSLEQYF
.	TRBV5-1	.	14	TRBJ2-4	TGCGCCAGCAGCTTGACAGACGGAGGCAACATTCAGTACTTC	CASSLTDGGNIQYF
.	TRBV10-3	.	15	TRBJ1-1	TGTGCCATCAGTGAGCGAGGGCAGGGTAACACTGAAGCTTTCTTT	CAISERGQGNTEAFF
.	TRBV29-1	.	14	TRBJ2-3	TGCAGCGGCGTCATCTCTCCTAGCACAGATACGCAGTATTTT	CSGVISPSTDTQYF
.	TRBV5-1	.	15	TRBJ1-2	TGCGCCAGCAAGTTTCTCCGACGATCTAACTATGGCTACACCTTC	CASKFLRRSNYGYTF
.	TRBV20-1	few	14	TRBJ1-6	TGCAGTGCTAGGGGGGGGGCGCCGGGTTCACCCCTCCACTTT	CSARGGAPGSPLHF
.	TRBV5-6	.	16	TRBJ1-6	TGTGCCAGCAGCTTGGATGGGGGCGGCTATAATTCACCCCTCCACTTT	CASSLDGGGYNSPLHF
.	TRBV12-3/TRBV12-4	.	15	TRBJ1-4	TGTGCCAGCAGTTCGGAGGGGGGACCGGATGAAAAACTGTTTTTT	CASSSEGGPDEKLFF
.	TRBV6-5	.	14	TRBJ1-2	TGTGCCAGCAGACGTAGGGGGGGGGTAAAGGGCTACACCTTC	CASRRRGGVKGYTF
.	TRBV7-8	.	15	TRBJ2-3	TGTGCCAGCAGCTTAAAGGGGGTCGCCACAGATACGCAGTATTTT	CASSLKGVATDTQYF
.	TRBV5-1	few	14	TRBJ2-7	TGCGCCAGCAGCTTCAGGGCAGGGACCTACGAGCAGTACTTC	CASSFRAGTYEQYF
TRBD1	TRBV5-1	.	17	TRBJ2-7	TGCGCCAGCAGCTTGACTGGATGGGACAGGGGGCACTACGAGCAGTACTTC	CASSLTGWDRGHYEQYF
.	TRBV6-1	few	13	TRBJ2-1	TGTGCCAGCGGGCAGGAGGGTTACAATGAGCAGTTCTTC	CASGQEGYNEQFF
.	TRBV6-6	.	13	TRBJ1-2	TGTGCCAGCAGGCCTCCGGACAGCTATGGCTACACCTTC	CASRPPDSYGYTF
.	TRBV2	.	11	TRBJ2-7	TGTGCCAGCAGTGAGGCGTACGAGCAGTACTTC	CASSEAYEQYF
.	TRBV5-1	few	15	TRBJ2-3	TGCGCCAGCAGCTGGGGTAAAGGAGCCACAGATACGCAGTATTTT	CASSWGKGATDTQYF
.	TRBV5-5	.	14	TRBJ1-6	TGTGCCAGCAGCTTGGTCGGGGGGACCTCACCCCTCCACTTT	CASSLVGGTSPLHF
TRBD1	TRBV20-1	few	14	TRBJ1-2	TGCAGTGCTCCGAGACAGGGGAGTATCTATGGCTACACCTTC	CSAPRQGSIYGYTF
.	TRBV5-6	.	14	TRBJ2-1	TGTGCCATCAGCCCCGCGGGACAGCACAATGAGCAGTTCTTC	CAISPAGQHNEQFF
.	TRBV7-9	.	16	TRBJ2-7	TGTGCCAGCAGCCCCCCAAGGGGCCCACGGGGCTACGAGCAGTACTTC	CASSPPRGPRGYEQYF
.	TRBV5-5	.	14	TRBJ2-7	TGTGCCGCCGCCCCGGGACTGACTTCCTACGAGCAGTACTTC	CAAAPGLTSYEQYF
.	TRBV7-9	few	17	TRBJ1-2	TGTGCCAGCAGCTTAGTTCCCGGCACAAACGCTAACTATGGCTACACCTTC	CASSLVPGTNANYGYTF
.	TRBV5-1	.	14	TRBJ1-1	TGCGCCAGCAGCTTAGGGGACACGAACACTGAAGCTTTCTTT	CASSLGDTNTEAFF
.	TRBV12-3/TRBV12-4	.	15	TRBJ1-5	TGTGCCAGCAGGAATAACGGGGCTAGCAATCAGCCCCAGCATTTT	CASRNNGASNQPQHF
.	TRBV11-1	few	18	TRBJ2-3	TGTGCCAGCAGCTTAGTAGCGGCGGGGGCCCCGGGCACAGATACGCAGTATTTT	CASSLVAAGAPGTDTQYF
.	TRBV5-1	many	14	TRBJ1-2	TGCGCCAGCAGCTTTCACGGACAGACCTATGGCTACACCTTC	CASSFHGQTYGYTF
.	TRBV12-3/TRBV12-4	few	12	TRBJ2-7	TGTGCCAGCAGTTTTCGGCAGGAGGGTAGAAACTTC	CASSFRQEGRNF
.	TRBV7-8	.	14	TRBJ2-5	TGTGCCAGCAGCCGAGGACGGGGGTCGGAGACCCAGTACTTC	CASSRGRGSETQYF
.	TRBV12-3/TRBV12-4	few	13	TRBJ2-7	TGTGCCAGCAGGGGAGGCGGGGTAAACGAGCAGTACTTC	CASRGGGVNEQYF
TRBD2	TRBV4-1	.	19	TRBJ2-2	TGCGCCAGCAGCCGAACTGGGACTAGCGTATTCTCGAACACCGGGGAGCTGTTTTTT	CASSRTGTSVFSNTGELFF
TRBD2	TRBV11-1	many	18	TRBJ2-3	TGTGCCAGCAGCTTTCCCCTTCGACTAGCGGGGATTGTGAATACGCAGTATTTT	CASSFPLRLAGIVNTQYF
.	TRBV7-2	.	14	TRBJ1-4	TGTGCCAGCAGCTTAGTGCGGGCTAATGAAAAACTGTATTTT	CASSLVRANEKLYF
TRBD1	TRBV5-1	.	14	TRBJ2-7	TGCGCCAGCTCCCCTACGGGACAGGAAGGCGAGCAGTACTTC	CASSPTGQEGEQYF
.	TRBV10-3	.	13	TRBJ2-7	TGTGCCATCAGTGCCCGGGCAGCCTACGAGCAGTACTTC	CAISARAAYEQYF
.	TRBV20-1	few	14	TRBJ2-6	TGCAGTGCCATACAGGGTAATTGGGCCAACGTCCTGACTTTC	CSAIQGNWANVLTF
.	TRBV5-1	many	13	TRBJ1-2	TGCGCCAGCAGCCAGCAGGGATACTATGGCTACACCTTC	CASSQQGYYGYTF